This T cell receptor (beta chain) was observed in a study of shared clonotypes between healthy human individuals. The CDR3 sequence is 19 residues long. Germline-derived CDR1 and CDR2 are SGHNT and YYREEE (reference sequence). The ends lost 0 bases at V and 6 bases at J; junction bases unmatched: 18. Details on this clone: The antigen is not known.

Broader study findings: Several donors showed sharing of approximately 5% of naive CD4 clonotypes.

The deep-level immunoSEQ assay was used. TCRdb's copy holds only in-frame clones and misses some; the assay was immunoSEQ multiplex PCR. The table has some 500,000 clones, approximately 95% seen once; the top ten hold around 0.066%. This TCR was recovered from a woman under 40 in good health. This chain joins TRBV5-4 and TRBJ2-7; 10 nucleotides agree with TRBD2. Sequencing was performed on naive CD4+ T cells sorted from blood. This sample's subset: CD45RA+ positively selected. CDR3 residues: CASSLGGGASGSGPLEQYF. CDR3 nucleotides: TGTGCCAGCAGCTTGGGAGGGGGGGCTAGCGGGAGTGGTCCTCTCGAGCAGTACTTC.